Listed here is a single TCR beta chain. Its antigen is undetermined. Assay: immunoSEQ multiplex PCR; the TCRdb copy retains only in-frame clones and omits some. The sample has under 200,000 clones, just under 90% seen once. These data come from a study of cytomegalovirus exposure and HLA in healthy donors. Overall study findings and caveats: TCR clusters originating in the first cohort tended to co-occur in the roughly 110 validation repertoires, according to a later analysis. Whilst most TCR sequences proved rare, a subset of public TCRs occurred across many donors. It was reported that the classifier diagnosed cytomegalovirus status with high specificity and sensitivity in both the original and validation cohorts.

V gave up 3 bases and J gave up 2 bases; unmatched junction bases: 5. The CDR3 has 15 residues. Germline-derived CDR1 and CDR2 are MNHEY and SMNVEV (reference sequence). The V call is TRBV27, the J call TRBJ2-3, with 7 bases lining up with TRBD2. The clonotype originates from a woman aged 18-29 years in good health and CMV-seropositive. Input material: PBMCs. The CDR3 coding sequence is TGTGCCAGCAGTTTGGAGCGGGGACCCACAGATACGCAGTATTTT. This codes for CASSLERGPTDTQYF.